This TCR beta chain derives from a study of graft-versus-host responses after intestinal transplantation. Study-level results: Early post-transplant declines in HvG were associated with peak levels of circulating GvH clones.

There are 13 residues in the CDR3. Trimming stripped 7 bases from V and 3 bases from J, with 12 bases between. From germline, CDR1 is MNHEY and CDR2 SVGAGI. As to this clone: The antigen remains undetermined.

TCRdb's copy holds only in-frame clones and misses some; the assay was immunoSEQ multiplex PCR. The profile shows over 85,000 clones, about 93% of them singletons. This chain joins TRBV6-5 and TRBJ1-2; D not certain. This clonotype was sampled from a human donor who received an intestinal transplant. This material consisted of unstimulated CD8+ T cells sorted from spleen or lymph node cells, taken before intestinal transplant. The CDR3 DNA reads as TGTGCCAGCACTACCCGGTTAGACTATGGCTACACCTTC. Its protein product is CASTTRLDYGYTF.